The 23 T cell receptor beta chains reported below all come from one sample, sequenced in a study of blood T cell repertoires in COVID-19. Data came from immunoSEQ multiplex PCR; TCRdb stores just in-frame clones and leaves some out. The sample yields over 80,000 clones, 80% seen once. The sequencing input was peripheral blood. The receptors were gathered from a woman between 65 and 79 years old with acute or convalescent COVID-19.

V is TRBV5-4 and J is TRBJ2-5; 13 bases agree with TRBD2. Trimming took 4 bases from V and 1 from J; bases not matched to a gene: 4. The CDR3 extends over 16 amino acids. The germline V gene encodes CDR1 SGHNT and CDR2 YYREEE (reference sequence). CDR3 DNA sequence: TGTGCCAGCAGCCCGGGACTAGCGGGGAGCCAAGAGACCCAGTACTTC. Translating it yields CASSPGLAGSQETQYF.

This sequence joins TRBV6-5 and TRBJ2-1, with TRBD1 as a possible D gene (6 bases). The V end lost 0 bases, the J end lost 2 bases, and 8 bases lay between the germline ends. This CDR3 spans 15 amino acids. Germline V gene lookup returns CDR1 MNHEY and CDR2 SVGAGI. The CDR3 bases are TGTGCCAGCAGTTACTCGTGGGGGCCCTACAATGAGCAGTTCTTC. Its translation is CASSYSWGPYNEQFF.

The genes are TRBV11-2 and TRBJ2-1, with D possibly being TRBD1 (5 bases). CDR3 length: 15 amino acids. Trimming pared 0 bases from V and 6 bases from J, leaving 12 bases between. Looked up from germline, CDR1 is SGHAT and CDR2 is FQNNGV. CDR3 DNA: TGTGCCAGCAGCTTAGACAGGGTAATTTCCAATGAGCAGTTCTTC. It specifies CASSLDRVISNEQFF. The full variable domain, completed using reference TRBV11-2 and TRBJ2-1, is EAGVAQSPRYKIIEKRQSVAFWCNPISGHATLYWYQQILGQGPKLLIQFQNNGVVDDSQLPKDRFSAERLKGVDSTLKIQPAKLEDSAVYLCASSLDRVISNEQFFGPGTRLTVL.

The genes are TRBV27 and TRBJ2-1, with D perhaps matching TRBD2 (7 bases). Trimming removed 5 bases at V and 5 bases at J, with 16 bases between. This CDR3 spans 15 amino acids. Germline V gene sequence: CDR1 MNHEY, CDR2 SMNVEV (reference sequence). The DNA for the CDR3 is TGTGCCAGCAGTCCGTTGGGGGGGCCAAACAATGAGCAGTTCTTC. Residues: CASSPLGGPNNEQFF.

V usage is TRBV29-1 and J usage is TRBJ1-1; 7 bases line up with TRBD1. The V and J ends lost 6 bases and 0 bases, in that order; junction bases with no gene match: 4. The CDR3 extends over 13 amino acids. The germline V gene has CDR1 SQVTM and CDR2 ANQGSEA. This chain's CDR3 is CSVNRGLNTEAFF. Written as DNA, the CDR3 is TGCAGCGTCAACAGGGGATTGAACACTGAAGCTTTCTTT.

This clone has just one count. The CDR3 protein is CASTASPSSYNEQFF. CDR3 nucleotide sequence: TGTGCCAGCACCGCTAGCCCGAGCTCCTACAATGAGCAGTTCTTC. The V call is TRBV28, the J call TRBJ2-1; D is possibly TRBD2 (5 bases). The CDR3 extends over 15 amino acids. V lost 7 bases to trimming and J lost 0 bases, with 13 bases between them. The germline CDR1 and CDR2 sequences are MDHEN and SYDVKM.

The J gene is TRBJ2-1, the V gene TRBV7-6; D gene ambiguous. Trimming left V 4 bases short and J 6 bases short, with 16 bases between. This CDR3 comprises 15 residues. Per germline, CDR1 SGHVS and CDR2 FNYEAQ. This chain's CDR3 is CASSSGVGSTNEQFF. As DNA, the CDR3 is TGTGCCAGCAGCTCTGGCGTGGGCTCCACCAATGAGCAGTTCTTC.

The DNA of the CDR3 is TGTGCCAGCAGTTACTCCGCAGGGGGCCTTGAAAAACTGTTTTTT. This translates into CASSYSAGGLEKLFF. The chain has TRBV6-5 and TRBJ1-4; 8 nucleotides align to TRBD1. V trimming: 0 bases; J trimming: 7 bases; junction bases outside the gene matches: 4. Germline V gene data show CDR1 as MNHEY and CDR2 as SVGAGI. The CDR3 has 15 amino acids.

V and J are TRBV4-3 and TRBJ2-5; D remains ambiguous. The CDR3 runs to 16 residues. V was pared by 0 bases and J by 1 base, with 12 bases between. Germline V gives CDR1 LGHNA, CDR2 YSLEER. CDR3 sequence (DNA): TGCGCCAGCAGCCAAGATGGGCAGGATCCCCAAGAGACCCAGTACTTC. This encodes CASSQDGQDPQETQYF.

V usage is TRBV7-3 and J usage is TRBJ1-3, with D perhaps TRBD1 (6 bases). Germline CDR1 reads SGHTA; CDR2 reads FQGTGA. Trimming pared 0 bases from V and 1 base from J, leaving 13 bases between. The CDR3 covers 17 residues. CDR3 sequence: CASSLTPDRLSGNTIYF. CDR3 in DNA: TGTGCCAGCAGCTTAACTCCCGACAGGTTGTCTGGAAACACCATATATTTT.

The chain combines TRBV10-3 with TRBJ2-3, with a weak D call TRBD2 (6 bases). The CDR3 contains 15 residues. V lost 3 bases, J lost 2 bases, and 12 bases lay in between. The V gene's germline CDR1 is ENHRY and CDR2 SYGVKD. CDR3 protein: CAISEGASATDTQYF. The CDR3 nucleotides read TGTGCCATCAGTGAAGGGGCTAGCGCCACAGATACGCAGTATTTT.

This clone was detected only a few times. V gene TRBV29-1 combines with J gene TRBJ1-1; no reliable D call. Trimming removed 5 bases at V and 2 bases at J, with 6 bases between. Per germline, CDR1 SQVTM and CDR2 ANQGSEA. The CDR3 spans 11 residues. CDR3 loop: CSVSTNTEAFF. CDR3 nucleotides: TGCAGCGTTTCTACCAACACTGAAGCTTTCTTT.

The chain couples TRBV5-1 to TRBJ1-2; D perhaps matches TRBD1 (6 bases). The CDR3 loop spans 15 amino acids. The ends were cut back, 4 bases at V and 1 base at J, with 14 bases in the middle. CDR1 and CDR2 from the germline V gene are SGHRS and YFSETQ. The DNA of the CDR3 is TGCGCCAGCAGCGAGGGACACGGACTTAACTATGGCTACACCTTC. Protein product: CASSEGHGLNYGYTF.

This chain links TRBV28 with TRBJ2-1; 7 bases agree with TRBD2. With V trimmed by 1 base and J by 0 bases, 3 bases remained unmatched. Per germline, CDR1 MDHEN and CDR2 SYDVKM. The CDR3 extends over 16 amino acids. CDR3 amino acids: CASSLLRGTSYNEQFF. In DNA, the CDR3 is TGTGCCAGCAGTTTATTGCGGGGGACCTCCTACAATGAGCAGTTCTTC.

This sequence joins TRBV29-1 and TRBJ2-5, with D tentatively TRBD1 (7 bases). Germline CDR1 reads SQVTM; CDR2 reads ANQGSEA. This CDR3 has 14 amino acids. The V end lost 6 bases, the J end lost 5 bases, and 19 bases lay between the germline ends. The CDR3, as DNA: TGCAGCGTGGGGACTGACAGGGTAGTGGAGACCCAGTACTTC. It encodes CSVGTDRVVETQYF.

The chain carries TRBV11-2 and TRBJ2-1; 7 bases align to TRBD2. CDR3 length: 14 amino acids. From germline, CDR1 is SGHAT and CDR2 FQNNGV. V shed 3 bases, J shed 4 bases, and the junction held 3 bases outside the gene matches. As DNA, the CDR3 is TGTGCCAGCAGCTTGCGGGAGTTGTACAATGAGCAGTTCTTC. It is translated as CASSLRELYNEQFF.

The chain uses TRBV18 and TRBJ2-1, with D uncertain. CDR1 KGHSH and CDR2 LQKENI come from the germline V gene. The ends were cut back, 2 bases at V and 0 bases at J, with 11 bases in the middle. This CDR3 has 16 residues. In DNA, the CDR3 is TGTGCCAGCTCACCAGGGCAGCTACACTCCTACAATGAGCAGTTCTTC. Encoded protein: CASSPGQLHSYNEQFF.

The rearrangement links TRBV2 to TRBJ1-2; D gene uncertain. Germline V gene data show CDR1 as SNHLY and CDR2 as FYNNEI. V was clipped by 7 bases and J by 6 bases, with 15 bases between them. The CDR3 totals 13 residues. The CDR3 bases are TGTGCCAGCAACCCGGGTGTTTTGAATGGCTACACCTTC. Its translation: CASNPGVLNGYTF.

This clone was recorded a few times. The genes are TRBV7-9 and TRBJ1-6; D remains ambiguous. In germline, CDR1 is SEHNR, CDR2 FQNEAQ (reference sequence). Trimming shortened V by 2 bases and J by 5 bases, and 10 bases separated the two germline ends. The CDR3 extends over 15 amino acids. In DNA form, the CDR3 reads TGTGCCAGCAGCTTACCAGGCCAGGATAATTCACCCCTCCACTTT. This codes for CASSLPGQDNSPLHF.

The gene calls are TRBV7-3 and TRBJ2-3; D is ambiguous. In germline, CDR1 is SGHTA, CDR2 FQGTGA. V dropped 1 base and J dropped 3 bases, with 8 bases sitting between them. The CDR3 spans 14 residues. The CDR3 is CASSLNPRTDTQYF. The CDR3, as DNA: TGTGCCAGCAGCTTAAACCCTAGAACAGATACGCAGTATTTT.

This chain connects TRBV5-1 to TRBJ1-1; D not resolved. The CDR3 spans 14 residues. Germline V gene sequence: CDR1 SGHRS, CDR2 YFSETQ. V lost 3 bases to trimming and J lost 0 bases, with 9 bases between them. CDR3 sequence: CASSSRGLNTEAFF. In DNA form, the CDR3 reads TGCGCCAGCAGCTCCCGGGGTCTGAACACTGAAGCTTTCTTT.

This clone was recorded a few times. This chain uses TRBV6-5 with TRBJ2-3; 16 positions match TRBD2. J gave up 11 bases and V 2 bases, and 4 bases lay outside the gene matches. CDR3 size: 15 residues. Germline CDR1 is MNHEY and CDR2 is SVGAGI. The CDR3 loop reads CASSYGTSGGGKQYF. Here the CDR3 DNA reads TGTGCCAGCAGTTACGGGACTAGCGGGGGGGGGAAGCAGTATTTT.

The CDR3 spells CASSQGQNSGNTIYF. The CDR3 DNA follows: TGTGCCAGCAGTCAGGGACAGAACTCTGGAAACACCATATATTTT. The rearrangement uses TRBV6-5 and TRBJ1-3; 7 bases match TRBD1. The ends lost 5 bases at V and 0 bases at J; junction bases unmatched: 4. Germline CDR1 reads MNHEY; CDR2 reads SVGAGI. CDR3 length: 15 residues.